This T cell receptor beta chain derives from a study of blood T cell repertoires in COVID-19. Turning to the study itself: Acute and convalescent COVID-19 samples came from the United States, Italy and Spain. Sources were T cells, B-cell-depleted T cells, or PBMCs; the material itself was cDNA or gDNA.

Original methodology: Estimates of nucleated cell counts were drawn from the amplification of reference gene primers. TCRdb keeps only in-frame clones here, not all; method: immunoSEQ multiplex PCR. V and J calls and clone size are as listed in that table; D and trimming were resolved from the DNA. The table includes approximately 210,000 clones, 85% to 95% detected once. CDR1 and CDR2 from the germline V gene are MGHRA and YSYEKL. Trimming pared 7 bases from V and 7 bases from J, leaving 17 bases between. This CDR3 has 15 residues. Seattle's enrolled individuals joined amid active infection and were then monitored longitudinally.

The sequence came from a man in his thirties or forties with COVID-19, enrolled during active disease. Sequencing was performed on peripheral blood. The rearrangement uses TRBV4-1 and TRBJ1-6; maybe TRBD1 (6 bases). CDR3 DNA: TGCGCCAGCACGGTAGGGCAGGGGAACAATTCACCCCTCCACTTT. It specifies CASTVGQGNNSPLHF.